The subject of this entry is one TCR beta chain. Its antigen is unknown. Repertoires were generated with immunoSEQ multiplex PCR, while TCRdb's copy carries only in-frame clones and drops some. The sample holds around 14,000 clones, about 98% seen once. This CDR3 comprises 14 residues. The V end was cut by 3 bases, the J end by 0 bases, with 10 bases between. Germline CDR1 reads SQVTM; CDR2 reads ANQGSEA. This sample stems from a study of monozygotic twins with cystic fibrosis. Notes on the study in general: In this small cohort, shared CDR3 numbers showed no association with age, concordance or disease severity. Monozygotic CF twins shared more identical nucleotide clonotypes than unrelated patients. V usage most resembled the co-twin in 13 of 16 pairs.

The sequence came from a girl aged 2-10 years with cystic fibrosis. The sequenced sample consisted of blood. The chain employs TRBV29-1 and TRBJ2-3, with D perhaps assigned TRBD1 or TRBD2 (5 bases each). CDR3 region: CSVDGDPSTDTQYF. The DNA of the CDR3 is TGCAGCGTTGATGGGGACCCTAGCACAGATACGCAGTATTTT.